This record looks at one T cell receptor (beta chain) sequence and its context. What it recognizes is unknown. RNA extraction and reverse transcription yielded cDNA as sequencing template. TCRdb's table, derived via immunoSEQ multiplex PCR, lists solely in-frame clones and lacks some. The sample gives 90,000 to 130,000 clones, around 50% of which show up once; 9% to 15% is in the top ten. The data stem from a study of CD8+ T cells in alopecia areata. Study information: Treated patients were given 5 to 10 mg oral tofacitinib twice daily. The study, taken as a whole, reports: It was lesional scalp, especially alopecia totalis/universalis, that showed higher clonality than normal scalp. Within the top 100, expanded CD8+ clones significantly decreased with tofacitinib, as did scalp clonality.

Documented treatment: oral pan-JAK inhibitor, 5-10 mg twice daily. This TCR derives from a human donor with alopecia areata. Material: CD8+ T cells sorted from blood, obtained at week 24, from a patient treated with tofacitinib.

Here the CDR3 DNA reads TGTGCCAGTAAGGAACCAGCCGTTTTCGGGGAGCTGTTTTTT. Protein: CASKEPAVFGELFF. The rearrangement uses TRBV19 and TRBJ2-2; no definite D call. The V gene's germline CDR1 is LNHDA and CDR2 SQIVND (reference sequence). The ends were cut back, 7 bases at V and 7 bases at J, with 16 bases in the middle. CDR3 length: 14 amino acids.